A selection of T cell receptor beta chains follows, all from one sample in a study of CD8 T cells in Susac syndrome. Each CDR3 protein gets one entry after TCRdb re-called the immunoSEQ multiplex PCR reads with MiXCR. The sample carries 200,000 or so distinct CDR3 sequences, around 90% recorded once. The sequenced sample consisted of CD8+ T cells from PBMCs. The origin of the receptors is a human donor with multiple sclerosis. The CDR3 runs from the conserved cysteine through the conserved F or W. D genes are given only for firm matches. Some rows have no size entry. The others give once, few or many, or a class for an expanded clone.

J gene,V gene,D gene,clone size,CDR3 DNA,CDR3 protein
TRBJ2-3,TRBV28,.,.,TGTGCCAGCAGTCCGCGGACTGTTATAGATACGCAGTATTTT,CASSPRTVIDTQYF
TRBJ2-7,TRBV2,.,.,TGTGCCAGTGTCGCCTACGAGCAGTACTTC,CASVAYEQYF
TRBJ1-2,TRBV12-3/TRBV12-4,.,.,TGTGCCAGCGGCCCGGGGAGGGACTATGGCTACACCTTC,CASGPGRDYGYTF
TRBJ2-5,TRBV9,TRBD1,once,TGTGCCAGCAGCGTATCATTGGACAGGGATGCCCAAGAGACCCAGTACTTC,CASSVSLDRDAQETQYF
TRBJ1-1,TRBV7-4,TRBD1,.,TGTGCCAGCAGCGATCCGCCCCAGGGGCGGGACAGGGGGCGTCGGAACACTGAAGCTTTCTTT,CASSDPPQGRDRGRRNTEAFF
TRBJ2-7,TRBV6-2/TRBV6-3,.,.,TGTGCCAGCAGTTATGTGGCCGCCTACGAGCAGTACTTC,CASSYVAAYEQYF
TRBJ1-6,TRBV3-1,.,.,TGTGCCAGCAGTGATCTTAATTCACCCCTCCACTTT,CASSDLNSPLHF
TRBJ2-7,TRBV4-2,TRBD2,.,TGTGCCAGCAGCCAGTCCTCAATCCCAAGCGGGGGCACCTACGAGCAGTACTTC,CASSQSSIPSGGTYEQYF
TRBJ2-1,TRBV30,.,.,TGTGCCTGGACTGGGGTGGTAAATGAGCAGTTCTTC,CAWTGVVNEQFF
TRBJ2-7,TRBV7-9,.,.,TGTGCCAGCAGCTGGACAGATACAGATTACGAGCAGTACTTC,CASSWTDTDYEQYF
TRBJ2-3,TRBV20-1,TRBD2,.,TGCAGTGCCCGGGGGGGGAGCACAGATACGCAGTATTTT,CSARGGSTDTQYF
TRBJ2-7,TRBV4-1,.,.,TGCGCCAGCAGCCAAGTGGCTGATACCTACGAGCAGTACTTC,CASSQVADTYEQYF
TRBJ1-1,TRBV20-1,.,.,TGCAGTGCTAGAGATTGGGCCGGATACACTGAAGCTTTCTTT,CSARDWAGYTEAFF
TRBJ2-2,TRBV7-6,.,.,TGTGCCAGCAGCTTAGCCGTCCGTTGGGGGGGACAAAACACCGGGGAGCTGTTTTTT,CASSLAVRWGGQNTGELFF
TRBJ2-2,TRBV13,.,.,TGTGCCAGCAGCTTCGAGGGGAAGAACACCGGGGAGCTGTTTTTT,CASSFEGKNTGELFF
TRBJ1-1,TRBV18,.,.,TGTGCCAGCTCACCCCTCGACGGTAAGGCTGAAGCTTTCTTT,CASSPLDGKAEAFF
TRBJ2-3,TRBV7-6,.,.,TGTGCCAGCAGCTTCATCGGGGATACGCAGTATTTT,CASSFIGDTQYF
TRBJ2-3,TRBV30,TRBD2,.,TGTGCCTGGAGTCTGACTAGCGGGGGGACAGATACGCAGTATTTT,CAWSLTSGGTDTQYF
TRBJ2-5,TRBV24-1,.,.,TGTGCCACCAGTGATTCTGGACAGCGTGGGACCCAGTACTTC,CATSDSGQRGTQYF
TRBJ1-3,TRBV30,TRBD1,once,TGTGCCTGGAGTTACGAGAGGGGACAGGGGATAGTCTTCGCTGGAAACACCATATATTTT,CAWSYERGQGIVFAGNTIYF
TRBJ2-5,TRBV25-1,.,.,TGTGCCAGCAGTGCGATCTCCGCCAGGGAGGAGACCCAGTACTTC,CASSAISAREETQYF
TRBJ1-1,TRBV11-1,.,.,TGTGCCAGCAGCCCAGGACGGACCAACACTGAAGCTTTCTTT,CASSPGRTNTEAFF
TRBJ2-1,TRBV20-1,TRBD2,.,TGCAGTGCCGGAGCGGGGGGACCTTACAATGAGCAGTTCTTC,CSAGAGGPYNEQFF
TRBJ1-4,TRBV30,.,.,TGTGCCTGGAGTTGGGGCACTAATGAAAAACTGTTTTTT,CAWSWGTNEKLFF
TRBJ1-5,TRBV3-1,.,.,TGTGCCAGCAGCCCAGGGTGGGGGCGGAACAATCAGCCCCAGCATTTT,CASSPGWGRNNQPQHF
TRBJ2-5,TRBV5-5,.,.,TGTGCCAGCGGCGATGACTACCAAGAGACCCAGTACTTC,CASGDDYQETQYF
TRBJ1-5,TRBV19,TRBD1,.,TGTGCCAGTTCGGGGGGGACAGGGGGACCGTCCCAGCATTTT,CASSGGTGGPSQHF
TRBJ2-1,TRBV7-2,TRBD2,.,TGTGCCAGCAGCGTACTAGCGGGAGAATACAATGAGCAGTTCTTC,CASSVLAGEYNEQFF
TRBJ1-1,TRBV15,.,.,TGTGCCACCAGCGCGGGGCCAAAGGCTGAAGCTTTCTTT,CATSAGPKAEAFF